Below are 21 T cell receptor beta chains sequenced from a single sample in a study of blood T cell repertoires in COVID-19. TCRdb's copy holds only in-frame clones and misses some; the assay was immunoSEQ multiplex PCR. The sample lists about 380,000 clones; around 90% were seen once. Sequenced sample: PBMCs or T cells enriched from blood (not recorded which). The receptors derive from a woman between 18 and 29 years old who had recovered from COVID-19.

With regard to this clone: This same CDR3 is encoded by further DNA sequences in the sample. V and J are TRBV6-5 and TRBJ1-1; no clear D gene. Per the germline V gene, CDR1 is MNHEY and CDR2 is SVGAGI. The CDR3 consists of 12 residues. The V end was cut by 5 bases, the J end by 1 base, with 5 bases between. Here the CDR3 DNA reads TGTGCCAGCAGTCCGGGGAACACTGAAGCTTTCTTT. Translating it yields CASSPGNTEAFF.

The V gene is TRBV28, the J gene TRBJ2-7, with 7 bases identical to TRBD1. The CDR3 spans 13 residues. In germline, CDR1 is MDHEN, CDR2 SYDVKM. The V gene end was trimmed by 6 bases and the J gene end by 5 bases; junction bases not matched to a gene: 7. CDR3 coding DNA: TGTGCCAGCAGCTCGGGACAGTCGGACGAGCAGTACTTC. Translation: CASSSGQSDEQYF. Combining the CDR3 with reference TRBV28 and TRBJ2-7 gives the whole variable domain DVKVTQSSRYLVKRTGEKVFLECVQDMDHENMFWYRQDPGLGLRLIYFSYDVKMKEKGDIPEGYSVSREKKERFSLILESASTNQTSMYLCASSSGQSDEQYFGPGTRLTVT.

V gene TRBV30 combines with J gene TRBJ2-7; 11 bases line up with TRBD2. Looked up from germline, CDR1 is GTSNPN and CDR2 is SVGIG (reference sequence). V lost 1 base, J lost 6 bases, and 14 bases stayed unmatched. The CDR3 is 17 amino acids. The CDR3 DNA is TGTGCCTGGAGTGGGACAGGAGTACTAGCGGGGGAAACCGAGCAGTACTTC. It translates to CAWSGTGVLAGETEQYF.

This clone is a singleton in its sample. This chain joins TRBV6-5 and TRBJ1-2; D is ambiguous. Germline V lookup: CDR1 MNHEY, CDR2 SVGAGI. Trimming took 0 bases from V and 3 from J, leaving 11 bases between them. The CDR3 has 15 amino acids. The CDR3 DNA sequence: TGTGCCAGCAGTTACTCGCCGGTGAATGACTATGGCTACACCTTC. This gives the protein CASSYSPVNDYGYTF.

This chain connects TRBV6-5 to TRBJ2-3; 7 bases fit TRBD1. The germline V gene encodes CDR1 MNHEY and CDR2 SVGAGI. The CDR3 consists of 15 residues. V lost 6 bases and J lost 3; bases outside the gene matches: 9. The CDR3 DNA reads as TGTGCCAGCAGATACCGGGACAGACTAACAGATACGCAGTATTTT. Its protein product is CASRYRDRLTDTQYF.

The CDR3 is CAISGKQAGTGELFF. CDR3 bases: TGTGCCATCAGTGGGAAACAGGCGGGAACCGGGGAGCTGTTTTTT. This chain joins TRBV10-3 and TRBJ2-2; possibly TRBD2 for D (6 bases). This CDR3 is 15 amino acids long. Trimming took 4 bases from V and 5 from J, leaving 14 bases between them. Germline lookup yields CDR1 ENHRY and CDR2 SYGVKD.

The chain couples TRBV5-6 to TRBJ1-1, with D possibly matching TRBD1 (5 bases). Germline CDR1 is SGHDT and CDR2 is YYEEEE. The V and J ends lost 4 bases and 7 bases respectively, with 14 bases between them. The CDR3 runs 13 residues. The CDR3 coding sequence is TGTGCCAGCAGCATCAGGGTTTCCAATGAAGCTTTCTTT. Amino acid sequence: CASSIRVSNEAFF.

V is TRBV20-1 and J is TRBJ1-2, with D possibly TRBD1 on 5 matching bases. Germline V gene data show CDR1 as DFQATT and CDR2 as SNEGSKA (reference sequence). V lost 3 bases, J lost 5 bases, and 13 bases lay in between. The CDR3 contains 13 residues. The CDR3 sequence: CSASGQGPYGYTF. CDR3 in DNA: TGCAGTGCTAGTGGCCAGGGCCCATATGGCTACACCTTC.

V and J are TRBV27 and TRBJ1-3; D is unclear. The CDR3 runs to 13 residues. The germline gives CDR1 MNHEY, CDR2 SMNVEV (reference sequence). Trimming left V 3 bases short and J 4 bases short, with 7 bases between. CDR3 nucleotides: TGTGCCAGCAGTTTCTCCCGGGGAAACACCATATATTTT. As protein: CASSFSRGNTIYF.

The chain has TRBV7-3 and TRBJ2-7; 8 bases align to TRBD1. CDR1 and CDR2 from the germline V gene are SGHTA and FQGTGA. V gave up 5 bases and J gave up 2 bases; unmatched junction bases: 5. This CDR3 contains 14 residues. Here the CDR3 reads CASSAGGPTYEQYF. The CDR3 nucleotides are TGTGCCAGCAGCGCAGGGGGCCCTACCTACGAGCAGTACTTC.

V usage is TRBV7-9 and J usage is TRBJ2-7; 8 nucleotides match TRBD2. Germline V gene sequence: CDR1 SEHNR, CDR2 FQNEAQ (reference sequence). Losses at the gene ends were 7 bases for V and 7 bases for J; bases not matched to a gene: 9. This CDR3 contains 13 residues. This chain's CDR3 is CASTSAGGWEQYF. CDR3 in DNA: TGTGCCAGCACCAGCGCGGGGGGTTGGGAGCAGTACTTC.

The chain employs TRBV18 and TRBJ2-2; 8 positions match TRBD1. V was pared by 5 bases and J by 5 bases, with 4 bases of the junction left unmatched. CDR1 KGHSH and CDR2 LQKENI come from the germline V gene. CDR3 size: 14 residues. Written as DNA, the CDR3 is TGTGCCAGCTCAACGACAGGGGTAACCGGGGAGCTGTTTTTT. Its translation: CASSTTGVTGELFF.

This chain links TRBV7-8 with TRBJ2-4; 7 positions agree with TRBD1. The CDR3 length is 17 residues. CDR1 and CDR2 (germline): SGHVS, FQNEAQ. The V and J ends lost 5 bases and 0 bases, in that order; junction bases with no gene match: 10. The CDR3 nucleotides read TGTGCCAGCAGCCCCCATGGGACAGCACTAGCCAAAAACATTCAGTACTTC. It is translated as CASSPHGTALAKNIQYF.

The chain carries TRBV4-1 and TRBJ2-7, with D possibly TRBD2 on 5 matching bases. V was clipped by 4 bases and J by 0 bases, with 19 bases between them. The length of the CDR3 is 17 residues. CDR1 and CDR2 from the germline V gene are MGHRA and YSYEKL. In nucleotides, the CDR3 is TGCGCCAGCAGCCTGTATACTACCGGGGAAAGCTCCTACGAGCAGTACTTC. Translated: CASSLYTTGESSYEQYF.

V gene TRBV14 combines with J gene TRBJ1-1; perhaps TRBD1 as D (5 bases). The V and J ends lost 4 bases and 0 bases respectively, with 9 bases between them. Germline CDR1 and CDR2: SGHDN and FVKESK. CDR3 length: 14 residues. The CDR3 DNA reads TGTGCCAGCAGCCCGCAGGGCATGAACACTGAAGCTTTCTTT. Translated: CASSPQGMNTEAFF. The entire variable domain, with the rest obtained from reference TRBV14 and TRBJ1-1, is as follows: EAGVTQFPSHSVIEKGQTVTLRCDPISGHDNLYWYRRVMGKEIKFLLHFVKESKQDESGMPNNRFLAERTGGTYSTLKVQPAELEDSGVYFCASSPQGMNTEAFFGQGTRLTVV.

The rearrangement links TRBV7-9 to TRBJ2-2; the match to TRBD1 covers 9 bases. J was trimmed by 7 bases and V by 3 bases; bases with no gene match: 9. The CDR3 is made up of 16 amino acids. Looked up from germline, CDR1 is SEHNR and CDR2 is FQNEAQ (reference sequence). CDR3 sequence (DNA): TGTGCCAGCAGCTTCGGGACAGGGACGAACCACGGGGAGCTGTTTTTT. Its translation is CASSFGTGTNHGELFF.

This clone has more than one count but fewer than ten. This chain uses TRBV7-8 with TRBJ1-5; no firm D call. This CDR3 is 15 amino acids long. Germline CDR1 SGHVS, CDR2 FQNEAQ. The V and J ends lost 3 bases and 4 bases respectively, with 13 bases between them. The CDR3 loop reads CASSFAGNGNQPQHF. CDR3 DNA: TGTGCCAGCAGCTTCGCGGGAAATGGAAATCAGCCCCAGCATTTT.

The CDR3 loop is CAWSQWVAGGRIEQFF. The CDR3 nucleotides are TGTGCCTGGAGTCAGTGGGTAGCGGGGGGGCGTATTGAGCAGTTCTTC. The V call is TRBV30, the J call TRBJ2-1, with 11 bases matching TRBD2. CDR1 is GTSNPN, CDR2 SVGIG, per germline (reference sequence). V shed 2 bases, J shed 9 bases, and the junction held 12 bases outside the gene matches. CDR3 size: 16 residues.

The chain combines TRBV7-2 with TRBJ2-1, with TRBD2 as a possible D gene (6 bases). The length of the CDR3 is 14 residues. With 3 bases removed from V and 5 bases from J, the gap between germline ends came to 11 bases. Germline V lookup: CDR1 SGHTA, CDR2 FQGNSA. CDR3 sequence (DNA): TGTGCCAGCAGCTTTTCCGGGACTCACAATGAGCAGTTCTTC. Its protein is CASSFSGTHNEQFF.

The chain links TRBV5-1 to TRBJ2-1; D is undetermined. The V end was cut by 0 bases, the J end by 5 bases, with 3 bases between. CDR1 and CDR2 from the germline V gene are SGHRS and YFSETQ. The CDR3 has 12 residues. CDR3 in amino acids: CASSLGDNEQFF. DNA for the CDR3: TGCGCCAGCAGCTTGGGAGACAATGAGCAGTTCTTC.

The chain joins TRBV12-5 to TRBJ2-6, with TRBD1 matching over 8 bases. V was clipped by 4 bases and J by 3 bases; unmatched bases: 2. CDR3 length: 15 residues. Germline CDR1 reads LGHNT; CDR2 reads FRNRAP. The CDR3 DNA sequence: TGTGCTAGTGGTTCAGGGGGCTATGGGGCCAACGTCCTGACTTTC. Translated: CASGSGGYGANVLTF.